This TCR beta chain was observed in a study of identical twins. This clonotype was detected ten times or more. What it recognizes is unknown. With 1 base clipped from V and 1 base from J, the junction kept 13 bases outside the gene matches. Germline CDR1 reads DFQATT; CDR2 reads SNEGSKA (reference sequence). This CDR3 contains 18 residues. Regarding the study as a whole: Insertions were fewer in abundant cord blood beta clonotypes, whereas memory repertoires showed none of this pattern. Out-of-frame alpha sequences shared by twins showed excess low generation probability.

In TCRdb, the 5' RACE reads were re-called with MiXCR into one record per CDR3 protein. The top ten hold around 1.7% of the sample, which has around 670,000 distinct CDR3 sequences, 5.5% to 6.5% seen once. Sequencing used naive T cells sorted from blood. This rearrangement joins TRBV20-1 to TRBJ2-4; the match to TRBD2 covers 7 bases. This clonotype originated in a young man in good health. The CDR3 is CSARVRGLADGAKNIQYF. CDR3 bases: TGCAGTGCTAGAGTAAGAGGCCTAGCGGATGGCGCCAAAAACATTCAGTACTTC.